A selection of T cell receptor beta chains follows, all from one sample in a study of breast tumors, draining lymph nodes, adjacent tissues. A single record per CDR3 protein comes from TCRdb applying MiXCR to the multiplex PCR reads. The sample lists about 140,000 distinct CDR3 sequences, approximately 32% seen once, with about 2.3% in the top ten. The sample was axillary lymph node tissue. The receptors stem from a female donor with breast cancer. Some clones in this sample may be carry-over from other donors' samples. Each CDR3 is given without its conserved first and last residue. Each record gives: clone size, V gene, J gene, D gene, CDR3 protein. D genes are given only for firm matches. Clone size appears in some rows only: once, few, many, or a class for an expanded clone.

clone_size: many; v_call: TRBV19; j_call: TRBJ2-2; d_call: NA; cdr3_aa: ASRRESDTGELF
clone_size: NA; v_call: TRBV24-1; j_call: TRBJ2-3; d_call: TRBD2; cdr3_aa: ATSDDTGLARSDTQY
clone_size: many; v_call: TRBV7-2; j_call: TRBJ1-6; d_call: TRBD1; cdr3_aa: ASSLGQMGGQGRSPLH
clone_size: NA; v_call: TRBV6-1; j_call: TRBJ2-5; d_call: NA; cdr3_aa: ASRPTAPGETQY
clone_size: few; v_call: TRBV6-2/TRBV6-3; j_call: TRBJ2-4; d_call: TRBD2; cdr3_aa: ASRLTSGGANIQY
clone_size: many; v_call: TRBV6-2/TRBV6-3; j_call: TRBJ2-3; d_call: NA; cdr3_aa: ASSYSKARITDTQY
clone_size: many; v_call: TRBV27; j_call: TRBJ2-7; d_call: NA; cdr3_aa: ASSSSLRAGNYEQY
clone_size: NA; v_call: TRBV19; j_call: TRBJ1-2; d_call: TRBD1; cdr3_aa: ASSQGGNYGYT
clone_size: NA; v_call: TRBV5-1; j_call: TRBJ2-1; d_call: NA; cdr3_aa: ASRGSEVRSEQF
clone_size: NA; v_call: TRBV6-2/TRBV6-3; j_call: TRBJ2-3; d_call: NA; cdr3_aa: ASSYPGLSYEQY
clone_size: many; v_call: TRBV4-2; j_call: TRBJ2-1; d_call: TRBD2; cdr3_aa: ASSPGEGPRGEQF
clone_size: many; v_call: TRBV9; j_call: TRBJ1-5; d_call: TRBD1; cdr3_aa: ASSPRDSYQPQH
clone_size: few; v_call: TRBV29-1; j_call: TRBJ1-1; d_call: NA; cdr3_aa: SVDQQGSTEAF
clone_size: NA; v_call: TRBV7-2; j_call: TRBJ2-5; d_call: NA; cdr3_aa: ASSLVGAAETQY
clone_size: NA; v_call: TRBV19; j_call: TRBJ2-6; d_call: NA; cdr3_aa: ASSLGVGTSGANVLT
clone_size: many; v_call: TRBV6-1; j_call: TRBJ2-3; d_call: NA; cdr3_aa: ASSVQGTQY
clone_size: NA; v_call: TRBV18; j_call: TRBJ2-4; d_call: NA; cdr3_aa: ASSPPHVGKNIQY
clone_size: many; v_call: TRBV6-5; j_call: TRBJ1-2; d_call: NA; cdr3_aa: ASSHSTGQGYGYT
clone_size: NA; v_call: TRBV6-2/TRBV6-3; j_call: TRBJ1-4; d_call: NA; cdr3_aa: ASASGRQGGGEKLF
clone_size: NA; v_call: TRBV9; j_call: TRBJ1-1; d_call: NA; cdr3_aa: ASSSGGQGKAF
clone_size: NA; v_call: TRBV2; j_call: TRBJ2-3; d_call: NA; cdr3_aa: ASSARQVNTDTQY
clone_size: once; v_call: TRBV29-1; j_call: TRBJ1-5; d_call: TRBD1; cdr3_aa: SVEGTGGRGTNQPQH
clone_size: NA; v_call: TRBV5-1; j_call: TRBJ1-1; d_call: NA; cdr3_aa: ASSSGTTNTEAF
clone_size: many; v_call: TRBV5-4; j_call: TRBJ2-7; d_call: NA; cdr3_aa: ASSSYGTQQEQY
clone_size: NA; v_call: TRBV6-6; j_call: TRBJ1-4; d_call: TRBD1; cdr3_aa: ASRPGQGTNEKLF
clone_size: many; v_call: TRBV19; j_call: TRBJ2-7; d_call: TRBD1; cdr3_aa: ASSVLDRGSYEQY
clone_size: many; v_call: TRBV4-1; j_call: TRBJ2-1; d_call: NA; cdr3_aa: ASSQEPGSSYNEQF
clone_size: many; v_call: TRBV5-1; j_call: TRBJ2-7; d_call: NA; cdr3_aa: ASSPAGLGAFTYEQY
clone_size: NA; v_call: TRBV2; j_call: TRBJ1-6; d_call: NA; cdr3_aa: ASSEDWSPLH
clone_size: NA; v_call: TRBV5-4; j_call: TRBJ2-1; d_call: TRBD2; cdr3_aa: ASSAGLAGRGEQF
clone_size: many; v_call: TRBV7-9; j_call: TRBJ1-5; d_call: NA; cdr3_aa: ASSYMGNQPQH
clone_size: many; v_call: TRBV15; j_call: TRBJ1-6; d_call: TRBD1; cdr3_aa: ATSRGDRGSNSPLH
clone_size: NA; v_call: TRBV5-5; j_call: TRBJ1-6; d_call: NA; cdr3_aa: ASSLNGGSPLH
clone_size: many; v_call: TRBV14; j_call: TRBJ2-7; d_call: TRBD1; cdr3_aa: ASSQFRAGGNEQY
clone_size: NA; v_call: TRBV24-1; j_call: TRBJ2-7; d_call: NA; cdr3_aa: ATSDSNDYPSYEQY
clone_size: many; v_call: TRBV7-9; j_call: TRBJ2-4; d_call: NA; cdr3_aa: ASTPREAKNIQY
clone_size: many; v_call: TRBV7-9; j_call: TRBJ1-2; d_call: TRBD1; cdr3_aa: ASWGQGKARGYT
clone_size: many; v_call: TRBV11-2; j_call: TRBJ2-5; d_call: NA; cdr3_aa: ASSLDGLETQY
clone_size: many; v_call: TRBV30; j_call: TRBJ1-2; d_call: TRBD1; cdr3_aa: AWSVGPGQSYGYT
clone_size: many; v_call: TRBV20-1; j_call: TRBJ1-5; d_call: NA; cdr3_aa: SARGDQPQH
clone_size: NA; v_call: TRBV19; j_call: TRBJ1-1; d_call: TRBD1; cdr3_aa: ASSSQTGGLNTEAF
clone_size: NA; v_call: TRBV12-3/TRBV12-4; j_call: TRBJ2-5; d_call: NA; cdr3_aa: ASSFVGAVQETQY
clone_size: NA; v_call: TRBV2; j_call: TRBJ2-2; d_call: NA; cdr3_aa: ASSRELGTGELF
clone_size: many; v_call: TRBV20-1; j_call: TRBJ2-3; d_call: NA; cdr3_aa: SAALDSDTQY
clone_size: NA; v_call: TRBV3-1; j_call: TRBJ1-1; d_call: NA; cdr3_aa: ASSPDQQGRAF
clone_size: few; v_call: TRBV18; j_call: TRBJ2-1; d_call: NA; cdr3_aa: ASSPEDVFAEQF
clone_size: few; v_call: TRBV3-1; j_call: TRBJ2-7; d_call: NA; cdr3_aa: AGSQSYEQY
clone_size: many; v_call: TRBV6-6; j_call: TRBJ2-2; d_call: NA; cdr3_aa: ASSYSTDSGELF
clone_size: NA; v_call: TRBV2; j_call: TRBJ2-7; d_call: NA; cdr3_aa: ASSLGGGREQY
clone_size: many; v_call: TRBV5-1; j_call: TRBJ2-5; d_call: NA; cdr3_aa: ASSSVPQRGETQY
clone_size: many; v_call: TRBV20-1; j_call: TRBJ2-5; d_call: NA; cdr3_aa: SVGSIDGTQY
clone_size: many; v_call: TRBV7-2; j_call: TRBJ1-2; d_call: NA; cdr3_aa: ASSLVGEANYGYT
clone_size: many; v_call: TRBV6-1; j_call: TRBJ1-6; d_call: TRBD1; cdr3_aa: ASRGTGIDNSPLH